This TCR beta chain was recovered during a study of control samples from healthy donors and cancer patients. From germline, CDR1 is SGDLS and CDR2 YYNGEE. This CDR3 region has 16 residues. Losses at the gene ends were 5 bases for V and 2 bases for J; bases not matched to a gene: 10. Assay used: immunoSEQ multiplex PCR; TCRdb lists only in-frame clones, some missing. This table has roughly 43,000 clones, roughly 94% appearing once. The TCR comes from a man between 60 and 70 years old in good health. The source material was blood. The V call is TRBV9, the J call TRBJ2-5, with 9 positions matching TRBD1. The CDR3 DNA reads as TGTGCCAGCAGTGTTACAGGGGGCGCAGGTCAAGAGACCCAGTACTTC. It translates to CASSVTGGAGQETQYF. The complete variable domain, with remaining parts taken from reference TRBV9 and TRBJ2-5, reads DSGVTQTPKHLITATGQRVTLRCSPRSGDLSVYWYQQSLDQGLQFLIQYYNGEERAKGNILERFSAQQFPDLHSELNLSSLELGDSALYFCASSVTGGAGQETQYFGPGTRLLVL.